This TCR beta chain derives from a study of T-cell reconstitution after alpha-beta-depleted transplantation in children. Germline CDR1 DFQATT, CDR2 SNEGSKA (reference sequence). The CDR3 loop spans 12 amino acids. Trimming cost V 3 bases and J 9 bases; bases outside gene matches: 8. Unique molecular identifiers were incorporated during preparation of the TCRbeta library. TCRdb passed the PCR reads through MiXCR, listing each CDR3 protein once. The data show about 640,000 distinct CDR3 sequences, around a sixth seen once. The sequence was collected from a human donor who donated a stem cell graft to a child with acute myeloid leukemia. Sequencing was performed on PBMCs from the stem cell graft donor, taken from the stem cell graft. V gene TRBV20-1 combines with J gene TRBJ2-7, with 7 bases identical to TRBD1. Here the CDR3 DNA reads TGCAGTGCTAGGCGACAGGGAAAGGGGCAGTACTTC. Its translation: CSARRQGKGQYF.